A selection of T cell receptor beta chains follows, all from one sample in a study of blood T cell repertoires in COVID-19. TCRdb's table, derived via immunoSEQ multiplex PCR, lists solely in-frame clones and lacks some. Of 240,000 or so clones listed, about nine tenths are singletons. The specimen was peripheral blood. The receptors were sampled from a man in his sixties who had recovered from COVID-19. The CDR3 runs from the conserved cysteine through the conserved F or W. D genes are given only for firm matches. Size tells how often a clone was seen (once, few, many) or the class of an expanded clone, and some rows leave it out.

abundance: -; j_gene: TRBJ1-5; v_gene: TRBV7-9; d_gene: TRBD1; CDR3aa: CASSFTGTVNQPQHF; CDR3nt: TGTGCCAGCAGCTTCACCGGGACAGTCAATCAGCCCCAGCATTTT
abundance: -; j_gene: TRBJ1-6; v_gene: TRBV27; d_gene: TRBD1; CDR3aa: CASSFEGAQNSPLHF; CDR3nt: TGTGCCAGCAGTTTTGAGGGGGCGCAGAATTCACCCCTCCACTTT
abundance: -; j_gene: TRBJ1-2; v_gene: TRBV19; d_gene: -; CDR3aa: CASSIDSLRVVGYTF; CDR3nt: TGTGCCAGTAGTATAGACAGTCTCCGGGTCGTCGGCTACACCTTC
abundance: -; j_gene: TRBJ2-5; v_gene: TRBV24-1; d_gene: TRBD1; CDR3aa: CATSDLGGLEETQYF; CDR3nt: TGTGCCACCAGTGATTTAGGGGGCCTCGAAGAGACCCAGTACTTC
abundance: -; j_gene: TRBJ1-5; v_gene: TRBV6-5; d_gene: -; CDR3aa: CATSRDGNQPQHF; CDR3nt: TGTGCCACGAGCAGGGATGGCAATCAGCCCCAGCATTTT
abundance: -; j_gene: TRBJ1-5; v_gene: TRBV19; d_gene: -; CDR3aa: CASTYSGQSNQPQHF; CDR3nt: TGTGCCAGTACGTACTCTGGGCAGAGCAATCAGCCCCAGCATTTT
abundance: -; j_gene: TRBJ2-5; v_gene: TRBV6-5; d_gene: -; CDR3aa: CASSRTGIRETQYF; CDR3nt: TGTGCCAGCAGTAGAACAGGGATTCGGGAGACCCAGTACTTC
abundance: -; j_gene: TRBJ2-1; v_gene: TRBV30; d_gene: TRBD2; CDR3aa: CAWSPGTSGGAGNEQFF; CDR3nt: TGTGCCTGGAGTCCCGGGACTAGCGGGGGGGCCGGCAATGAGCAGTTCTTC
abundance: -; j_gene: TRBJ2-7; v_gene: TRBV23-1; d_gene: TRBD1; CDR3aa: CASSHRTGGGYEQYF; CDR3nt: TGCGCCAGCAGTCATCGGACAGGGGGCGGCTACGAGCAGTACTTC
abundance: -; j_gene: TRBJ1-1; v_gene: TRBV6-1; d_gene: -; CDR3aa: CASSEAGRRGGNTEAFF; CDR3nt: TGTGCCAGCAGTGAAGCGGGCCGAAGGGGGGGGAACACTGAAGCTTTCTTT
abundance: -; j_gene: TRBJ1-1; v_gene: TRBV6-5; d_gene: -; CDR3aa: CASSYARVYTEAFF; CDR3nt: TGTGCCAGCAGTTATGCACGGGTCTACACTGAAGCTTTCTTT
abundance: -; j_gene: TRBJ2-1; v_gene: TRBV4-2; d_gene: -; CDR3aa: CASSQDLRVPEQFF; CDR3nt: TGTGCCAGCAGCCAAGATTTGAGGGTTCCGGAGCAGTTCTTC
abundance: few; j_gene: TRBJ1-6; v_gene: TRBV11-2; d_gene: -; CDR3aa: CASSREGSPLHF; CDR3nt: TGTGCCAGCAGCCGGGAGGGTTCACCCCTCCACTTT
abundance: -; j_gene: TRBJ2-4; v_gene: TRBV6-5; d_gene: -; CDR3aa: CASSYSPGNIQYF; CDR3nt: TGTGCCAGCAGTTACTCCCCAGGAAACATTCAGTACTTC
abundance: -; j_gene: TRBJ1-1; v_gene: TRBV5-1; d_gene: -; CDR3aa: CASSLMGLSSGTEAFF; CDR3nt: TGCGCCAGCAGCTTGATGGGACTTTCCAGTGGCACTGAAGCTTTCTTT